One and the same sample provided the 18 T cell receptor beta chains below, sequenced in a study of blood T cell repertoires in COVID-19. Profiling relied on immunoSEQ multiplex PCR, and the TCRdb table lists in-frame clones only, not all of them. The data contain 310,000 or so clones, roughly nine tenths of them singletons. The sample taken for sequencing was peripheral blood. Receptor source: a man between 18 and 29 years old who had recovered from COVID-19.

The chain recombines TRBV30 with TRBJ1-3; D possibly corresponds to TRBD1 (5 bases). The length of the CDR3 is 16 residues. Between the trimmed V and J ends, which lost 2 bases and 3 bases, there was a span of 17 bases. In germline, CDR1 is GTSNPN, CDR2 SVGIG (reference sequence). CDR3 in DNA: TGTGCCTGGAGTCTAGGGGTTCTGGGTATTGGAAACACCATATATTTT. This translates into CAWSLGVLGIGNTIYF.

The genes are TRBV11-3 and TRBJ2-3, with TRBD2 matching over 8 bases. J was trimmed by 5 bases and V by 4 bases; bases with no gene match: 8. The CDR3 consists of 15 residues. The germline gives CDR1 SGHNT, CDR2 YENEEA. CDR3: CASSSRAGDGDTQYF. The DNA for the CDR3 is TGTGCCAGCAGCTCTCGAGCGGGAGATGGAGATACGCAGTATTTT.

This sequence joins TRBV6-5 and TRBJ1-4; TRBD1 might be the D (5 bases). The V end was cut by 6 bases, the J end by 6 bases, with 14 bases between. The CDR3 covers 14 residues. The germline V gene has CDR1 MNHEY and CDR2 SVGAGI. CDR3 in DNA: TGTGCCAGCAGCTCGGGGGGGGGTGATGAAAAACTGTTTTTT. Translated, it gives CASSSGGGDEKLFF.

J is TRBJ2-2 and V is TRBV4-1; no definite D call. The CDR3 runs to 14 residues. Trimming shortened V by 7 bases and J by 6 bases, and 15 bases separated the two germline ends. Germline CDR1 MGHRA, CDR2 YSYEKL. This chain's CDR3 is CASTLLSQAGELFF. CDR3 in DNA: TGCGCCAGCACCCTCCTTTCCCAGGCCGGGGAGCTGTTTTTT.

The chain employs TRBV21-1 and TRBJ2-7; the table's D call TRBD2 went unverified against the DNA. TRBV21-1 is assigned pseudogene status. This CDR3 is 16 amino acids long. The CDR3 DNA sequence: TGTGCCAGCAGCAAAGTACTAGCGGCGATGTCCTACGAGCAGTACTTC. Amino acid sequence: CASSKVLAAMSYEQYF.

The rearrangement uses TRBV15 and TRBJ2-1, with TRBD2 identical over 7 bases. Germline V lookup: CDR1 LNHNV, CDR2 YYDKDF (reference sequence). There are 17 residues in the CDR3. Unmatched junction bases numbered 12, after V lost 4 bases and J lost 3 bases. The CDR3 loop reads CATSTTPSGALYNEQFF. In nucleotides, the CDR3 is TGTGCCACCAGCACCACCCCGAGCGGGGCCCTCTACAATGAGCAGTTCTTC.

The V gene is TRBV9, the J gene TRBJ2-1; 8 nucleotides line up with TRBD2. The V and J ends lost 4 bases and 5 bases, in that order; junction bases with no gene match: 8. This CDR3 has 15 residues. Germline CDR1 and CDR2: SGDLS and YYNGEE. CDR3 in amino acids: CASSLGAGANNEQFF. The CDR3 region has the DNA TGTGCCAGCAGCTTAGGAGCGGGAGCCAACAATGAGCAGTTCTTC.

The chain carries TRBV2 and TRBJ2-1; 12 bases align to TRBD2. The CDR3 length is 14 residues. The germline gives CDR1 SNHLY, CDR2 FYNNEI. The V and J ends lost 7 bases and 5 bases, in that order; junction bases with no gene match: 3. This chain's CDR3 is CASIWTSGNNEQFF. Here the CDR3 DNA reads TGTGCCAGCATTTGGACTAGCGGGAACAATGAGCAGTTCTTC.

This sequence joins TRBV5-1 and TRBJ2-7; D may be TRBD1 (5 bases). V lost 0 bases and J 5 bases, leaving 18 bases between the germline ends. CDR1 is SGHRS, CDR2 YFSETQ, per germline. The CDR3 extends over 16 amino acids. The CDR3 coding sequence is TGCGCCAGCAGCTTGGAGGGGTTACCGATCTTGGACGAGCAGTACTTC. It is translated as CASSLEGLPILDEQYF. The full variable domain, its missing parts supplied by reference TRBV5-1 and TRBJ2-7, is KAGVTQTPRYLIKTRGQQVTLSCSPISGHRSVSWYQQTPGQGLQFLFEYFSETQRNKGNFPGRFSGRQFSNSRSEMNVSTLELGDSALYLCASSLEGLPILDEQYFGPGTRLTVT.

The chain links TRBV6-5 to TRBJ2-7; D may be TRBD1 (5 bases). Trimming removed 8 bases from V and 6 bases from J, with 17 bases in between. This CDR3 spans 13 amino acids. The germline V gene has CDR1 MNHEY and CDR2 SVGAGI. CDR3 DNA sequence: TGTGCCAGCGAGGCAGGGATCGGCGGCGAGCAGTACTTC. This translates into CASEAGIGGEQYF.

The chain recombines TRBV7-2 with TRBJ1-1; TRBD1 might be the D (6 bases). The V end lost 4 bases, the J end lost 10 bases, and 13 bases lay between the germline ends. The germline gives CDR1 SGHTA, CDR2 FQGNSA. The CDR3 is 12 residues long. The CDR3 sequence: CASSYGEGGAFF. In DNA, the CDR3 is TGTGCCAGCAGCTACGGGGAGGGGGGAGCTTTCTTT.

The genes are TRBV4-1 and TRBJ2-7, with TRBD1 matching over 11 bases. J was trimmed by 3 bases and V by 3 bases; bases with no gene match: 4. The germline V gene has CDR1 MGHRA and CDR2 YSYEKL. The CDR3 totals 15 residues. The CDR3 region is CASSQPGQGVYEQYF. As DNA, the CDR3 is TGCGCCAGCAGCCAGCCGGGACAGGGGGTCTACGAGCAGTACTTC.

The chain couples TRBV7-9 to TRBJ2-3; 11 nucleotides agree with TRBD2. V was clipped by 5 bases and J by 5 bases; unmatched bases: 9. CDR3 length: 16 amino acids. Germline CDR1 reads SEHNR; CDR2 reads FQNEAQ (reference sequence). The CDR3 region has the DNA TGTGCCAGCAGCCTTCCCGTAGCGGGGGGGCAAGATACGCAGTATTTT. Its translation is CASSLPVAGGQDTQYF.

The rearrangement joins TRBV5-1 to TRBJ2-7; 7 bases line up with TRBD1. Per germline, CDR1 SGHRS and CDR2 YFSETQ. The CDR3 extends over 14 amino acids. V lost 3 bases and J lost 0; bases outside the gene matches: 3. Here the CDR3 reads CASSWDSPSYEQYF. As DNA, the CDR3 is TGCGCCAGCAGCTGGGACAGCCCCTCCTACGAGCAGTACTTC.

This chain uses TRBV5-6 with TRBJ2-3; 7 positions match TRBD1. Germline loops: CDR1 SGHDT, CDR2 YYEEEE. The CDR3 runs 14 residues. V shed 3 bases and J 2 bases; nucleotides not matched to a gene: 3. CDR3 sequence: CASSSDRHTDTQYF. The CDR3 nucleotides are TGTGCCAGCAGCTCGGACAGGCACACAGATACGCAGTATTTT.

The J gene is TRBJ2-7, the V gene TRBV3-1 (or the pseudogene TRBV3-2); possible D gene TRBD2, 6 bases. The CDR3 length is 14 residues. Trimming shortened V by 5 bases and J by 2 bases, and 13 bases separated the two germline ends. CDR1 and CDR2 from the germline V gene are LGHDT and YNNKEL (reference sequence). The CDR3 nucleotides read TGTGCCAGCAGCGGTCGGGAGATTCCCTACGAGCAGTACTTC. This codes for CASSGREIPYEQYF.

The rearrangement joins TRBV10-3 to TRBJ1-3; D uncertain. Per the germline V gene, CDR1 is ENHRY and CDR2 is SYGVKD. V lost 7 bases to trimming and J lost 0 bases, with 7 bases between them. The CDR3 is made up of 13 amino acids. The CDR3 DNA follows: TGTGCCATCAAACAAAGCTCTGGAAACACCATATATTTT. It translates to CAIKQSSGNTIYF.

The count of this clone is one. The chain joins TRBV27 to TRBJ1-4, with 7 bases that match TRBD1. The germline gives CDR1 MNHEY, CDR2 SMNVEV (reference sequence). The CDR3 length is 15 residues. The trim removed 5 bases at V and 8 bases at J, leaving 11 bases unmatched. CDR3 bases: TGTGCCAGCAGTCCTTGGGACAGTGGGCAGGAAAAACTGTTTTTT. This translates into CASSPWDSGQEKLFF.